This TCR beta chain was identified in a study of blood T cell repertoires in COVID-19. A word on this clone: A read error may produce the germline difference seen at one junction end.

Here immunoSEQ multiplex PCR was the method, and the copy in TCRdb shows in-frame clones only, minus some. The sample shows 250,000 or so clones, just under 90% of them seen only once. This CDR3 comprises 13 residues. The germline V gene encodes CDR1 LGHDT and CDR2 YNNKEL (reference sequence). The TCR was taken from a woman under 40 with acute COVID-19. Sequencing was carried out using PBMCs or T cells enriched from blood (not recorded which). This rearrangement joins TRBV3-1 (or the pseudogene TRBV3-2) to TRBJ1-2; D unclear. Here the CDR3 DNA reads TGTGCCAGCAGCCAAGTACCCCCTACCGTTGGTCAATTC. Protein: CASSQVPPTVGQF.